The 13 T cell receptor beta chains below all came from one sample that was sequenced in a study of identifying expanded T cells in peripheral blood. The assay was immunoSEQ multiplex PCR, and TCRdb's table has in-frame clones only and misses some. Seen here are tens of thousands of clones, more than 70% observed once, and the top ten hold around 4.7%. Sequenced material: blood. The receptors were gathered from a person aged 18 to 75 in good health.

To note about this clone: Within the sample, other DNA sequences also encode this same CDR3. The chain recombines TRBV5-1 with TRBJ2-3, with D perhaps assigned TRBD1 or TRBD2 (5 bases each). Trimming removed 2 bases from V and 0 bases from J, with 10 bases in between. The CDR3 has 15 residues. Germline lookup yields CDR1 SGHRS and CDR2 YFSETQ. CDR3 DNA: TGCGCCAGCAGCTTAGGGGACCTTAGCACAGATACGCAGTATTTT. This translates into CASSLGDLSTDTQYF. Looking up the rest from reference TRBV5-1 and TRBJ2-3 gives the full variable domain: KAGVTQTPRYLIKTRGQQVTLSCSPISGHRSVSWYQQTPGQGLQFLFEYFSETQRNKGNFPGRFSGRQFSNSRSEMNVSTLELGDSALYLCASSLGDLSTDTQYFGPGTRLTVL.

The chain links TRBV7-2 to TRBJ2-7, with a possible D match to TRBD1 (6 bases). The CDR3 extends over 15 amino acids. Trimming removed 5 bases at V and 0 bases at J, with 14 bases between. CDR1 and CDR2 from the germline V gene are SGHTA and FQGNSA. The CDR3: CASSRRPGVSYEQYF. The CDR3 nucleotides read TGTGCCAGCAGCAGGCGGCCAGGGGTCTCCTACGAGCAGTACTTC.

This clone has a handful of counts. The chain has TRBV5-4 and TRBJ1-1; D is unclear. This CDR3 spans 13 amino acids. V dropped 6 bases and J dropped 1 base, with 10 bases sitting between them. Germline loops: CDR1 SGHNT, CDR2 YYREEE (reference sequence). The CDR3 spells CASKPSRNTEAFF. The CDR3 DNA follows: TGTGCCAGCAAACCAAGCAGGAACACTGAAGCTTTCTTT. Variable domain in full (rest from reference TRBV5-4 and TRBJ1-1): ETGVTQSPTHLIKTRGQQVTLRCSSQSGHNTVSWYQQALGQGPQFIFQYYREEENGRGNFPPRFSGLQFPNYSSELNVNALELDDSALYLCASKPSRNTEAFFGQGTRLTVV.

This chain uses TRBV4-3 with TRBJ2-6, with D perhaps TRBD2 (5 bases). Deletions cut 0 bases from V and 2 bases from J, with 11 bases between. CDR3 length: 17 amino acids. Germline V gene sequence: CDR1 LGHNA, CDR2 YSLEER. The CDR3 loop is CASSQDTSSTGANVLTF. The CDR3 DNA follows: TGCGCCAGCAGCCAAGATACTAGTTCTACTGGGGCCAACGTCCTGACTTTC.

This clone appeared a few times. The chain couples TRBV5-8 to TRBJ2-2, with 11 bases lining up with TRBD2. Germline V gene lookup returns CDR1 SGHTS and CDR2 YDEGEE. V gave up 2 bases and J gave up 2 bases; unmatched junction bases: 5. The CDR3 has 17 amino acids. The CDR3 DNA reads TGTGCCAGCAGCTTTCCGACTAGCGGGACCAACACCGGGGAGCTGTTTTTT. Translating gives CASSFPTSGTNTGELFF. Full variable domain (missing parts from reference TRBV5-8 and TRBJ2-2): EAGVTQSPTHLIKTRGQQATLRCSPISGHTSVYWYQQALGLGLQFLLWYDEGEERNRGNFPPRFSGRQFPNYSSELNVNALELEDSALYLCASSFPTSGTNTGELFFGEGSRLTVL.

V and J are TRBV7-8 and TRBJ2-4; 10 bases align to TRBD2. Trimming removed 0 bases from V and 7 bases from J; junction bases left unmatched: 15. The CDR3 sequence is 19 residues long. Germline V lookup: CDR1 SGHVS, CDR2 FQNEAQ. CDR3 sequence reads: CASSLAASGSSLFSNIQYF. The CDR3 bases are TGTGCCAGCAGCTTAGCGGCTAGCGGGAGTAGTCTTTTCTCGAACATTCAGTACTTC. The full variable domain, rest sourced from reference TRBV7-8 and TRBJ2-4, is GAGVSQSPRYKVAKRGQDVALRCDPISGHVSLFWYQQALGQGPEFLTYFQNEAQLDKSGLPSDRFFAERPEGSVSTLKIQRTQQEDSAVYLCASSLAASGSSLFSNIQYFGAGTRLSVL.

This chain uses TRBV18 with TRBJ2-7; 9 positions agree with TRBD1. Germline CDR1 reads KGHSH; CDR2 reads LQKENI. The CDR3 length is 13 residues. After removal of 5 bases from V and 5 bases from J, the junction contained 4 bases not matched to a gene. CDR3 sequence: CASSFRQGDEQYF. CDR3 nucleotide sequence: TGTGCCAGCTCATTTCGACAGGGGGACGAGCAGTACTTC. Full variable domain (remainder filled in from reference TRBV18 and TRBJ2-7): NAGVMQNPRHLVRRRGQEARLRCSPMKGHSHVYWYRQLPEEGLKFMVYLQKENIIDESGMPKERFSAEFPKEGPSILRIQQVVRGDSAAYFCASSFRQGDEQYFGPGTRLTVT.

This rearrangement joins TRBV11-2 to TRBJ2-3, with a weak D call TRBD1 (5 bases). This CDR3 contains 16 residues. Germline V gives CDR1 SGHAT, CDR2 FQNNGV. The ends were cut back, 1 base at V and 2 bases at J, with 13 bases in the middle. CDR3 sequence reads: CASSLGTLYNTDTQYF. DNA of the CDR3: TGTGCCAGCAGCTTAGGGACACTATATAACACAGATACGCAGTATTTT.

The chain links TRBV2 to TRBJ2-5, with TRBD2 matching over 13 bases. This CDR3 is 16 amino acids long. The germline gives CDR1 SNHLY, CDR2 FYNNEI. J was trimmed by 2 bases and V by 3 bases; bases with no gene match: 3. This CDR3 is CASSEWTSGGQETQYF. CDR3 sequence (DNA): TGTGCCAGCAGTGAGTGGACTAGCGGGGGACAAGAGACCCAGTACTTC.

The chain couples TRBV5-5 to TRBJ2-5; the D gene is possibly TRBD2 (6 bases). The V end was cut by 1 base, the J end by 3 bases, with 7 bases between. The CDR3 length is 13 residues. Germline V lookup: CDR1 SGHKS, CDR2 YYEKEE (reference sequence). CDR3 sequence (DNA): TGTGCCAGCAGCTTGAGACTAGAAGAGACCCAGTACTTC. Translation: CASSLRLEETQYF. Full variable domain (remainder filled in from reference TRBV5-5 and TRBJ2-5): DAGVTQSPTHLIKTRGQQVTLRCSPISGHKSVSWYQQVLGQGPQFIFQYYEKEERGRGNFPDRFSARQFPNYSSELNVNALLLGDSALYLCASSLRLEETQYFGPGTRLLVL.

This chain links TRBV19 with TRBJ2-3; no clear D gene. The V end lost 2 bases, the J end lost 5 bases, and 8 bases lay between the germline ends. The germline CDR1 and CDR2 sequences are LNHDA and SQIVND (reference sequence). The CDR3 contains 13 residues. CDR3 sequence: CASSINPEDTQYF. CDR3 DNA: TGTGCCAGTAGTATAAATCCGGAAGATACGCAGTATTTT.

The J gene is TRBJ2-1, the V gene TRBV7-3; 9 nucleotides line up with TRBD2. Germline assignment: CDR1 SGHTA and CDR2 FQGTGA. V shed 3 bases, J shed 7 bases, and the junction held 7 bases outside the gene matches. The CDR3 sequence is 15 residues long. In DNA, the CDR3 is TGTGCCAGCAGCTTTGACGGGCTAGCGGGGAATGAGCAGTTCTTC. It codes for CASSFDGLAGNEQFF.

The chain employs TRBV7-3 and TRBJ2-3, with 9 bases fitting TRBD2. CDR1 SGHTA and CDR2 FQGTGA come from the germline V gene. Germline trimming cut 3 bases from V and 1 base from J; bases unmatched to any gene: 2. There are 15 residues in the CDR3. The CDR3 here is CASSFLAGGTDTQYF. As DNA, the CDR3 is TGTGCCAGCAGCTTTTTAGCGGGAGGCACAGATACGCAGTATTTT.